The clone carrying this TCR beta chain was observed a few times. These data belong to a study of shared clonotypes between healthy human individuals. Study as a whole: Aged between 18 and 49, the donors were two women and a few men.

CDR3 length equals 14 residues. Germline lookup yields CDR1 SQVTM and CDR2 ANQGSEA. With V trimmed by 6 bases and J by 3 bases, 5 bases remained unmatched. Clones were read by immunoSEQ multiplex PCR, and TCRdb kept only the in-frame ones, dropping some. The data contain 100,000 or so clones, 40% to 55% of them singletons. This TCR came from a woman aged 40 to 50 in good health. Some clones in this sample may be carry-over from other donors' samples. The chain couples TRBV29-1 to TRBJ1-4, with 9 bases lining up with TRBD1. The sample taken for sequencing was PBMCs. CDR3 sequence: CSVGTGGPNEKLFF. The CDR3 coding sequence is TGCAGCGTAGGAACAGGGGGCCCTAATGAAAAACTGTTTTTT.